The sequence of this T cell receptor (beta chain) was determined in a study of blood T cell repertoires in COVID-19. Study information: Sites in the United States, Italy and Spain provided acute and convalescent COVID-19 samples. T cells, B-cell-depleted T cells, or PBMCs provided the cDNA or gDNA that served as material.

How the authors handled the data: It was from reference gene primer amplification that nucleated cell counts were estimated. The data were produced by immunoSEQ multiplex PCR, yet TCRdb's version contains in-frame clones alone and is incomplete. V, J and clone size reflect that table, while D and trimming were determined from the DNA. The table has 100,000 to 150,000 clones, over 75% seen once. Germline V gene lookup returns CDR1 LNHDA and CDR2 SQIVND (reference sequence). This CDR3 contains 14 residues. The V gene lost 7 bases and the J gene lost 5 bases, with 14 bases spanning the gap. The V call is TRBV19, the J call TRBJ1-4; TRBD1 is a possible D gene (5 bases). This clonotype was obtained from a woman older than 75 with acute or convalescent COVID-19. The sequencing input was peripheral blood. The CDR3 DNA reads as TGTGCCAGTAAGTTCGGACAAACCAATGAAAAACTGTTTTTT. It is translated as CASKFGQTNEKLFF.